This paragraph reports one TCR beta chain. Its matching antigen is unknown. Trimming left V 0 bases short and J 0 bases short, with 8 bases between. The germline CDR1 and CDR2 sequences are SGHRS and YFSETQ. CDR3 length: 15 amino acids. The source of the sample is a study of radiotherapy plus CTLA-4 blockade in lung cancer. On the study more broadly: Objective responses were observed in 15% to 20% of patients, and disease control was achieved by approximately 32%. Study-wide points: The study found tumor-derived TCR clones expanded in blood after radiotherapy plus ipilimumab.

The protocol was immunoSEQ multiplex PCR, while the TCRdb copy is restricted to in-frame clones and leaves out a portion. The sample has about 38,000 clones, approximately 86% seen once. The sample here was peripheral blood, taken from a patient treated with radiotherapy plus ipilimumab. This receptor was identified in a human donor with non-small cell lung cancer whose response to radiotherapy plus ipilimumab could not be evaluated. J is TRBJ2-3 and V is TRBV5-1; D gene unclear. This chain's CDR3 is CASSLERTSTDTQYF. The CDR3 DNA follows: TGCGCCAGCAGCTTGGAACGTACTAGCACAGATACGCAGTATTTT.